This entry concerns a single T cell receptor (beta chain). The antigen it binds to is not known. Base qualities are missing; no much larger clone stands one base away. The data were obtained in a study of CD8 T cells in Susac syndrome (dated by TCRdb to between 2019 and 2020). About the full investigation: The study used repertoire sequencing to test whether antigen drove CD8+ T cell activation and differentiation in Susac syndrome. CD8+ T cell repertoire clonality was compared between around eleven healthy donors, some 14 Susac syndrome patients and around 15 multiple sclerosis patients. Study-wide findings and limitations: The study acknowledged that relatively few individuals were included in the TCR sequencing and HLA analysis.

RNA was extracted using the RNeasy kit, and about 0.45 to 1 ug of the RNA was reverse transcribed with random hexamers. The immunoSEQ multiplex PCR assay, which covers 54 Vbeta and 13 Jbeta segments, was used to amplify TCR beta CDR3 regions. To correct PCR amplification bias, a synthetic template baseline was used for both primer optimization and computational correction. On the authors' methods: Reads were annotated to V, D and J genes according to IMGT and were analyzed with immunoSEQ Analyzer, with only productive sequences retained. To calculate clonality, Shannon entropy was normalized by log2 of the number of productive unique sequences and then subtracted from one. For each patient and control, public and private clones were evaluated among the 100 most prevalent clones. Clones were defined as Susac-specific if absent from the healthy and MS cohorts, from around 1,000 published viral clones and from other ImmuneACCESS disease sequences. Starting from the raw public reads, TCRdb applied fastp trimming at Q25, assembled clones with MiXCR and retained in-frame beta chains. CDR3 protein duplicates are merged, each entry listing the most common genes and DNA. In this record, the V and J calls reflect TCRdb's handling and not the investigators' own analysis. The sample table records 110,000 to 150,000 distinct CDR3 sequences; around 94% of these occur just once. The ten largest clones add up to approximately 0.3% of the sample.

The CDR3 has 13 amino acids, counting the end cysteine and phenylalanine. Of all the DNA, just the CDR3 is kept, 39 bases in frame from base 1. V lost 8 bases and J lost 6 bases; the stretch between them is 19 bases long. CDR1 SQVTM and CDR2 ANQGSEA are derived from the germline V gene. Peripheral blood CD8+ and CD4+ T cells from healthy donors, Susac syndrome patients and multiple sclerosis patients were profiled using high-throughput TCR beta sequencing. The healthy donors served as controls matched for age and sex. Bulk CD8+ and CD4+ T cells were purified magnetically by negative isolation, whereas CD8+ TEMRA cells were enriched by FACS. Blood was collected in EDTA tubes and processed within 24 hours, with PBMCs isolated through density gradient centrifugation. PBMCs intended for TCR sequencing were cryopreserved in liquid nitrogen and were subsequently thawed in a 37 degrees C water bath. The sorted or isolated CD4+, CD8+ and CD8+ TEMRA cells had a purity of 90% or higher.

The V and J segments used are TRBV29-1 and TRBJ1-2; TRBD1 is possibly the D segment (5 matching bases). Sequencing input: CD8+ T cells from PBMCs. The receptor was isolated from a human donor in good health. The CDR3: CSTNPTPGDGYTF. The nucleotides are TGCAGCACAAACCCCACGCCGGGGGATGGCTACACCTTC. Reference TRBV29-1 and TRBJ1-2 proteins supply the regions before and after the CDR3; the full variable domain is: SAVISQKPSRDICQRGTSLTIQCQVDSQVTMMFWYRQQPGQSLTLIATANQGSEATYESGFVIDKFPISRPNLTFSTLTVSNMSPEDSSIYLCSTNPTPGDGYTFGSGTRLTVV.